The 29 T cell receptor beta chains below were found in one sample sequenced in a study of beta chain features in type 1 diabetes. Study-wide results and caveats: For Type 1 diabetes patients, all four CD4+ subsets carried TCRB CDR3s that were moderately but significantly shorter.

No cognate antigen is known for these TCRs. Investigators reverse transcribed all isolated RNA, so they sequenced expressed TCRB transcripts. Some clones are missing from TCRdb's copy, which holds only in-frame ones; the method was immunoSEQ multiplex PCR. The data hold about 650,000 clones, with about an eighth observed a single time. The sequenced sample consisted of naive CD4+ T cells from blood. The receptor source for this set is a man between 25 and 39 years old with type 1 diabetes.

J is TRBJ2-5 and V is TRBV7-9; weak D call: TRBD2 (6 bases). Germline assignment: CDR1 SEHNR and CDR2 FQNEAQ (reference sequence). The CDR3 runs to 13 residues. Trimming cost V 5 bases and J 1 base, with 8 bases left between them. The CDR3 loop reads CASSREFQETQYF. The CDR3 DNA reads as TGTGCCAGCAGCCGGGAGTTCCAAGAGACCCAGTACTTC.

This clone was picked up a small number of times. V is TRBV19 and J is TRBJ1-2; D gene ambiguous. CDR1 and CDR2 from the germline V gene are LNHDA and SQIVND (reference sequence). This CDR3 region has 12 residues. Deletions cut 3 bases from V and 4 bases from J, with 6 bases between. The CDR3 is CASSIPGYGYTF. In DNA form, the CDR3 reads TGTGCCAGTAGTATCCCAGGCTATGGCTACACCTTC.

The chain couples TRBV14 to TRBJ1-2; no reliable D call. CDR1 and CDR2 (germline): SGHDN, FVKESK. V dropped 4 bases and J dropped 4 bases, with 13 bases sitting between them. CDR3 size: 14 residues. CDR3 loop: CASSRLDGAYGYTF. The CDR3 DNA follows: TGTGCCAGCAGCCGACTGGACGGAGCCTATGGCTACACCTTC.

CDR3 nucleotides: TGTGCCTGGAGTCGAGGACTAGCGGGGGGCCCATTCCACAATGAGCAGTTCTTC. Its translation is CAWSRGLAGGPFHNEQFF. The chain is built from TRBV30 and TRBJ2-1; 14 bases line up with TRBD2. CDR1 is GTSNPN and CDR2 is SVGIG in the germline V gene (reference sequence). The CDR3 length is 18 residues. With V trimmed by 2 bases and J by 5 bases, 11 bases remained unmatched.

This chain connects TRBV30 to TRBJ2-7; the match to TRBD2 covers 11 bases. After removal of 2 bases from V and 2 bases from J, the junction contained 5 bases not matched to a gene. The CDR3 is made up of 15 amino acids. In germline, CDR1 is GTSNPN, CDR2 SVGIG (reference sequence). CDR3 nucleotides: TGTGCCTGGAGTAAATCGACTAGCGGGGCCTACGAGCAGTACTTC. Residues: CAWSKSTSGAYEQYF.

The chain links TRBV30 to TRBJ2-1; no clear D gene. Trimming took off 0 bases at V and 1 base at J, with 10 bases between the two ends. This CDR3 comprises 15 residues. Germline lookup yields CDR1 GTSNPN and CDR2 SVGIG (reference sequence). This CDR3 reads CAWSVDSPSYNEQFF. The CDR3 nucleotides are TGTGCCTGGAGTGTTGACTCCCCTTCCTACAATGAGCAGTTCTTC.

CDR3 bases: TGCAGCTCCAAACAGGGGTTAGGGGATGGCTACACCTTC. Translation: CSSKQGLGDGYTF. This sequence joins TRBV29-1 and TRBJ1-2; TRBD1 matches 7 bases. Looked up from germline, CDR1 is SQVTM and CDR2 is ANQGSEA. CDR3 length equals 13 residues. J was trimmed by 6 bases and V by 8 bases; bases with no gene match: 12.

This chain joins TRBV9 and TRBJ2-1, with 7 positions matching TRBD2. The germline V gene encodes CDR1 SGDLS and CDR2 YYNGEE. V shed 4 bases, J shed 9 bases, and the junction held 1 base outside the gene matches. The CDR3 extends over 11 amino acids. The CDR3 sequence: CASSPGGEQFF. The CDR3 DNA reads as TGTGCCAGCAGCCCGGGGGGTGAGCAGTTCTTC.

The CDR3 DNA reads as TGTGCCTGGACCCGGACTAGCGGGGAAGATACGCAGTATTTT. Translating it yields CAWTRTSGEDTQYF. The genes are TRBV30 and TRBJ2-3; 12 bases are shared with TRBD2. The CDR3 contains 14 residues. The J segment lost 5 bases and the V segment lost 4 bases, leaving 4 bases of the junction unmatched. Germline CDR1 reads GTSNPN; CDR2 reads SVGIG (reference sequence).

V and J are TRBV5-1 and TRBJ1-5; no definite D call. Germline V gene lookup returns CDR1 SGHRS and CDR2 YFSETQ. Trimming took 0 bases from V and 5 from J, leaving 6 bases between them. The CDR3 length is 13 residues. The CDR3 reads CASSLGKDQPQHF. The DNA of the CDR3 is TGCGCCAGCAGCTTGGGAAAGGATCAGCCCCAGCATTTT.

In this sample, this clone turned up a few times. The chain has TRBV29-1 and TRBJ2-3, with D possibly matching TRBD2 (5 bases). Germline lookup yields CDR1 SQVTM and CDR2 ANQGSEA. The V and J ends lost 4 bases and 7 bases respectively, with 12 bases between them. The CDR3 runs to 12 residues. The CDR3 region is CSVATPTNTQYF. CDR3 sequence (DNA): TGCAGCGTTGCAACTCCGACTAATACGCAGTATTTT.

This clone occurred a few times. The chain combines TRBV2 with TRBJ1-5; the D is unclear. Germline V gives CDR1 SNHLY, CDR2 FYNNEI. V dropped 5 bases and J dropped 4 bases, with 12 bases sitting between them. The CDR3 length is 14 residues. DNA of the CDR3: TGTGCCAGCAGTCTCACTAACCCTAATCAGCCCCAGCATTTT. Translating gives CASSLTNPNQPQHF.

This clone was found a few times. J is TRBJ1-1 and V is TRBV9; a possible D gene is TRBD1 (6 bases). The CDR3 contains 16 residues. Germline V gene data show CDR1 as SGDLS and CDR2 as YYNGEE. The V end lost 0 bases, the J end lost 3 bases, and 15 bases lay between the germline ends. The CDR3 nucleotides read TGTGCCAGCAGCGTAGGGCTCGAGGACAGTTACACTGAAGCTTTCTTT. Its protein is CASSVGLEDSYTEAFF. The complete variable domain, with remaining parts taken from reference TRBV9 and TRBJ1-1, reads DSGVTQTPKHLITATGQRVTLRCSPRSGDLSVYWYQQSLDQGLQFLIQYYNGEERAKGNILERFSAQQFPDLHSELNLSSLELGDSALYFCASSVGLEDSYTEAFFGQGTRLTVV.

The CDR3 loop reads CASGDETNYGYTF. CDR3 sequence (DNA): TGTGCCAGCGGGGACGAAACTAACTATGGCTACACCTTC. The V gene is TRBV25-1, the J gene TRBJ1-2, with a possible D match to TRBD1 (5 bases). This CDR3 has 13 residues. The germline gives CDR1 MGHDK, CDR2 SYGVNS. Trimming left V 8 bases short and J 0 bases short, with 10 bases between.

This sequence joins TRBV30 and TRBJ1-5; 9 nucleotides line up with TRBD1. Trimming cost V 0 bases and J 2 bases; bases outside gene matches: 2. The CDR3 runs to 15 residues. CDR1 GTSNPN and CDR2 SVGIG come from the germline V gene (reference sequence). Here the CDR3 reads CAWSVGDRGNQPQHF. The DNA for the CDR3 is TGTGCCTGGAGTGTCGGGGACAGGGGCAATCAGCCCCAGCATTTT.

As regards this clone: In the same sample, other DNA sequences code for this CDR3. The chain links TRBV9 to TRBJ2-3, with D perhaps TRBD2 (5 bases). The V gene's germline CDR1 is SGDLS and CDR2 YYNGEE. This CDR3 spans 13 amino acids. Deletions cut 2 bases from V and 1 base from J, with 5 bases between. The CDR3 DNA follows: TGTGCCAGCAGCGTCGGGGGCACAGATACGCAGTATTTT. This translates into CASSVGGTDTQYF.

The chain combines TRBV9 with TRBJ1-2; TRBD1 is a possible D gene (6 bases). The V end was cut by 3 bases, the J end by 2 bases, with 17 bases between. The CDR3 runs 16 residues. From germline, CDR1 is SGDLS and CDR2 YYNGEE. The CDR3 spells CASSAQGGSLNYGYTF. The CDR3 DNA reads as TGTGCCAGCAGCGCACAGGGAGGATCGCTAAACTATGGCTACACCTTC.

This clone was picked up a small number of times. The rearrangement joins TRBV28 to TRBJ2-7; unclear D gene. Germline assignment: CDR1 MDHEN and CDR2 SYDVKM. The V end lost 6 bases, the J end lost 3 bases, and 6 bases lay between the germline ends. The CDR3 extends over 11 amino acids. CDR3 nucleotide sequence: TGTGCCAGCAGACTGGGCTACGAGCAGTACTTC. This sequence encodes CASRLGYEQYF.

This clone was seen more than once but under ten times. The chain has TRBV5-1 and TRBJ2-3; 15 nucleotides line up with TRBD2. Germline V gives CDR1 SGHRS, CDR2 YFSETQ. This CDR3 region has 18 residues. V trimming: 4 bases; J trimming: 2 bases; junction bases outside the gene matches: 8. The CDR3 nucleotides are TGCGCCAGCAGCACGGCCGGGACTAGCGGGGGGCTCACAGATACGCAGTATTTT. Translation gives CASSTAGTSGGLTDTQYF.

The rearrangement uses TRBV30 and TRBJ1-2; 7 nucleotides align to TRBD1. In germline, CDR1 is GTSNPN, CDR2 SVGIG (reference sequence). With V trimmed by 2 bases and J by 4 bases, 10 bases remained unmatched. The CDR3 is 15 amino acids. The CDR3 sequence: CAWSSGQGDGYGYTF. The CDR3, as DNA: TGTGCCTGGAGTTCGGGTCAGGGGGATGGCTATGGCTACACCTTC.

V and J are TRBV6-6 and TRBJ2-7; 9 nucleotides align to TRBD1. V gave up 8 bases and J gave up 2 bases; unmatched junction bases: 4. Germline V gives CDR1 MNHNY, CDR2 SVGAGI (reference sequence). The CDR3 has 13 residues. The CDR3 nucleotides are TGTGCCAGCCGGACAGGGGATACCTACGAGCAGTACTTC. This gives the protein CASRTGDTYEQYF.

This chain connects TRBV7-9 to TRBJ1-4, with D possibly matching TRBD1 (5 bases). V was cut by 4 bases and J by 8 bases, with 17 bases left in between. This CDR3 has 15 residues. Per germline, CDR1 SEHNR and CDR2 FQNEAQ (reference sequence). The CDR3 nucleotides are TGTGCCAGCAGCTCCATGTCCGGACATACGGAAAAACTGTTTTTT. Protein product: CASSSMSGHTEKLFF.

The chain combines TRBV18 with TRBJ2-2, with 10 bases identical to TRBD2. The length of the CDR3 is 17 residues. The germline V gene encodes CDR1 KGHSH and CDR2 LQKENI. With V trimmed by 3 bases and J by 2 bases, 6 bases remained unmatched. The DNA of the CDR3 is TGTGCCAGCTCACCGACTCCTAGCGGGGGAAACACCGGGGAGCTGTTTTTT. This codes for CASSPTPSGGNTGELFF.

The rearrangement uses TRBV5-4 and TRBJ1-4; possibly TRBD1 for D (5 bases). Germline V gene sequence: CDR1 SGHNT, CDR2 YYREEE (reference sequence). The CDR3 totals 14 residues. V lost 4 bases to trimming and J lost 8 bases, with 15 bases between them. The CDR3 sequence is CASSPGGAGEKLFF. The DNA for the CDR3 is TGTGCCAGCAGCCCGGGAGGGGCGGGCGAAAAACTGTTTTTT.

Comment on this clone: Other DNA sequences in this specimen translate into the identical CDR3. The V call is TRBV4-3, the J call TRBJ2-7, with D maybe TRBD1 (5 bases). Germline CDR1 LGHNA, CDR2 YSLEER. The CDR3 extends over 14 amino acids. V was cut by 0 bases and J by 2 bases, with 8 bases left in between. The CDR3 is CASSQEGRAYEQYF. In DNA form, the CDR3 reads TGCGCCAGCAGCCAAGAGGGCAGGGCCTACGAGCAGTACTTC.

This clone was seen more than once but under ten times. The CDR3 DNA is TGTGCCAGCAGCCCCGGGACGGAGTATGGCTACACCTTC. Translated: CASSPGTEYGYTF. The V call is TRBV7-3, the J call TRBJ1-2; D may be TRBD1 (5 bases). CDR1 and CDR2 from the germline V gene are SGHTA and FQGTGA. The germline V and J ends were trimmed by 5 bases and 5 bases, with 12 bases remaining between them. The CDR3 runs to 13 residues.

J is TRBJ2-1 and V is TRBV14; 11 bases match TRBD2. Germline-derived CDR1 and CDR2 are SGHDN and FVKESK. With V trimmed by 5 bases and J by 6 bases, 6 bases remained unmatched. The CDR3 consists of 15 residues. CDR3 amino acids: CASSSGTSGSNEQFF. CDR3 coding DNA: TGTGCCAGCAGCTCGGGGACTAGCGGTTCCAATGAGCAGTTCTTC.

This chain uses TRBV30 with TRBJ1-2; D call uncertain. Per germline, CDR1 GTSNPN and CDR2 SVGIG (reference sequence). The CDR3 consists of 14 residues. Trimming took off 8 bases at V and 3 bases at J, with 19 bases between the two ends. CDR3 loop: CATPPGLRDYGYTF. CDR3 DNA: TGTGCCACCCCCCCAGGCCTCCGGGACTATGGCTACACCTTC.

This clone was seen a few times. The same CDR3 can be traced to other DNA sequences in this sample. The rearrangement links TRBV7-2 to TRBJ1-5, with a possible D match to TRBD1 (5 bases). The germline V and J ends were trimmed by 1 base and 0 bases, with 10 bases remaining between them. Per germline, CDR1 SGHTA and CDR2 FQGNSA. The CDR3 length is 16 residues. The CDR3 DNA reads as TGTGCCAGCAGCTTAGTCGGGGGAGGTAGCAATCAGCCCCAGCATTTT. This encodes CASSLVGGGSNQPQHF.